This TCR beta chain comes out of a study of cytomegalovirus exposure and HLA in healthy donors. Study results and limitations: A few chains tied to CMV proved CMV antigen-specific in vitro. As a later analysis revealed, most CMV-associated TCR beta chains appeared HLA-restricted.

About this clone: What it binds is not known.

Both 60 Vbeta primers and 13 Jbeta primers went into the PCR. Using immunoSEQ multiplex PCR, the repertoire was profiled, and TCRdb retains in-frame clones only, with some absent. The table shows tens of thousands of clones, with 65% to 80% occurring only once. V lost 7 bases and J 0 bases, leaving 7 bases between the germline ends. Per the germline V gene, CDR1 is MRHNA and CDR2 is SNTAGT. The CDR3 contains 12 residues. Sequenced sample: PBMCs. The receptor was isolated from a man aged 25-45 years in good health and CMV-seronegative. The rearrangement links TRBV6-4 to TRBJ2-7; maybe TRBD2 (5 bases). The DNA for the CDR3 is TGTGCCAGCACCGGGGTCTCCTACGAGCAGTACTTC. Its translation: CASTGVSYEQYF.